This entry lists 2 T cell receptor beta chains sequenced from one sample in a study of blood T cell repertoires in COVID-19. TCRdb's table, derived via immunoSEQ multiplex PCR, lists solely in-frame clones and lacks some. Altogether 65,000 to 75,000 clones are present, about 80% being singletons, with the ten largest covering less than 15%. Material for sequencing was peripheral blood. The receptors stem from a human donor in a cohort sampled during active COVID-19.

The V call is TRBV30, the J call TRBJ1-1; possibly TRBD1 for D (6 bases). The V and J ends lost 3 bases and 4 bases respectively, with 18 bases between them. In germline, CDR1 is GTSNPN, CDR2 SVGIG (reference sequence). CDR3 length: 15 residues. CDR3 amino acids: CAWSRGGAMGTEAFF. The DNA for the CDR3 is TGTGCCTGGAGCCGGGGGGGGGCGATGGGCACTGAAGCTTTCTTT.

This chain links TRBV11-3 with TRBJ1-1; D is unresolved. Per germline, CDR1 SGHNT and CDR2 YENEEA. CDR3 length: 11 residues. The V end was cut by 5 bases, the J end by 4 bases, with 5 bases between. The CDR3 region is CASSLSTEAFF. In DNA form, the CDR3 reads TGTGCCAGCAGCCTTAGCACTGAAGCTTTCTTT.